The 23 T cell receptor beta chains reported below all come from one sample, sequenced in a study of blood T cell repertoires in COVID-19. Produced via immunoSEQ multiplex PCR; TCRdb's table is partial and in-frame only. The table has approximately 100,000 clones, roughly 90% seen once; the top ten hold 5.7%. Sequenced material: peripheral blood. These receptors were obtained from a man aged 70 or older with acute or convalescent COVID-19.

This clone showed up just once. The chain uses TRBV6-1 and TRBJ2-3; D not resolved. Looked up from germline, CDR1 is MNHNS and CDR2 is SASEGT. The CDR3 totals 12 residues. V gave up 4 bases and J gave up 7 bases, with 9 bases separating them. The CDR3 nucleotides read TGTGCCAGCAGTGCAGCCTCTTATACGCAGTATTTT. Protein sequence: CASSAASYTQYF.

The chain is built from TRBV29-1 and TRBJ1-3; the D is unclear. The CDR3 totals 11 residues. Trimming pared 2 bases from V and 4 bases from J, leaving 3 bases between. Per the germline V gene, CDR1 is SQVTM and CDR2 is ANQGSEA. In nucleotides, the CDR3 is TGCAGCGTTGAACGGGGAAACACCATATATTTT. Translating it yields CSVERGNTIYF.

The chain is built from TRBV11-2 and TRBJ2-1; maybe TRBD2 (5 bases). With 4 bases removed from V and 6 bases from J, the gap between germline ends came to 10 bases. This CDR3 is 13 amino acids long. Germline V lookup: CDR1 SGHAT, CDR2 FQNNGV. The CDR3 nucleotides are TGTGCCAGCAGCTCAAATAGCGTCAATGAGCAGTTCTTC. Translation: CASSSNSVNEQFF.

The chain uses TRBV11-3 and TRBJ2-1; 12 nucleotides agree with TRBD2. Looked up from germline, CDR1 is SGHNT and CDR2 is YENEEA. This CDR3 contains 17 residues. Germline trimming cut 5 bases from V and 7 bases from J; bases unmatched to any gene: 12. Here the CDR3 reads CASSPGTSGPKVNEQFF. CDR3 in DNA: TGTGCCAGCAGCCCGGGGACTAGCGGGCCTAAGGTTAATGAGCAGTTCTTC. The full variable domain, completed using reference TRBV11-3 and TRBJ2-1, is EAGVVQSPRYKIIEKKQPVAFWCNPISGHNTLYWYLQNLGQGPELLIRYENEEAVDDSQLPKDRFSAERLKGVDSTLKIQPAELGDSAVYLCASSPGTSGPKVNEQFFGPGTRLTVL.

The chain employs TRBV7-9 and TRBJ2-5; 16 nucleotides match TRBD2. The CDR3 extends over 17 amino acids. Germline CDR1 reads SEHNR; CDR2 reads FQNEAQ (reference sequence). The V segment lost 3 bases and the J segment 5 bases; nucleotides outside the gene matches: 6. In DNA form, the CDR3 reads TGTGCCAGCAGCTTGGGACTAGCGGGGGGGCCGACCGAGACCCAGTACTTC. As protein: CASSLGLAGGPTETQYF.

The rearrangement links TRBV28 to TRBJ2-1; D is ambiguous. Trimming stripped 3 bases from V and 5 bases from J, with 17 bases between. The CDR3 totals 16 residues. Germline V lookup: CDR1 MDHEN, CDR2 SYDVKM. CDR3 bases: TGTGCCAGCAGTTTGCCTAGGAGCGTTTTGAACAATGAGCAGTTCTTC. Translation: CASSLPRSVLNNEQFF.

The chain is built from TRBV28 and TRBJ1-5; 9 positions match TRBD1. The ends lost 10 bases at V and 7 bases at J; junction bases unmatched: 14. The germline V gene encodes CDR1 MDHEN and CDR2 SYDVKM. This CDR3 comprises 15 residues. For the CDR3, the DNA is TGTGCCACCGAGGGAAGGGGACAGGGTACGCAGCCCCAGCATTTT. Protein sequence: CATEGRGQGTQPQHF.

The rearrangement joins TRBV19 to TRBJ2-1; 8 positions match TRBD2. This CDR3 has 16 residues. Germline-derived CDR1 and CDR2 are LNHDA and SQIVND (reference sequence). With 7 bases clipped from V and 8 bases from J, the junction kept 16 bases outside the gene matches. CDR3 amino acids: CASTPGSGKVRDEQFF. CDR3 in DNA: TGTGCCAGTACCCCCGGTAGCGGGAAGGTAAGGGATGAGCAGTTCTTC.

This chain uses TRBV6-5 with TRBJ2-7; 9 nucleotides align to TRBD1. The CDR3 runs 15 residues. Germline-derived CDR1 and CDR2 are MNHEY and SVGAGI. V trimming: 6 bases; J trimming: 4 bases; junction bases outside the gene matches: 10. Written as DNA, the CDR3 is TGTGCCAGCAGACCAGCCGGGACAGGGAGGTACGAGCAGTACTTC. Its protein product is CASRPAGTGRYEQYF.

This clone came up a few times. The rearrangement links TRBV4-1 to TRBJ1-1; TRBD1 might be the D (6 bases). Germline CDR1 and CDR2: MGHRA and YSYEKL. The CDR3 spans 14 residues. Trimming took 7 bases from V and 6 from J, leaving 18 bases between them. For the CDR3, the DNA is TGCGCCAGCACCACAGTAGTACAGGGAGCTGAAGCTTTCTTT. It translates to CASTTVVQGAEAFF.

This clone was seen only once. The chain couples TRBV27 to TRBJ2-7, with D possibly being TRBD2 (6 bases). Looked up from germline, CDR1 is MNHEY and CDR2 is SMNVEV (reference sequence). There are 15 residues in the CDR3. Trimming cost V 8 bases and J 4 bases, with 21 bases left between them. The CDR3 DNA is TGTGCCAGCGGGAAGAATAGCGGTACCCTTTACGAGCAGTACTTC. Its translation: CASGKNSGTLYEQYF.

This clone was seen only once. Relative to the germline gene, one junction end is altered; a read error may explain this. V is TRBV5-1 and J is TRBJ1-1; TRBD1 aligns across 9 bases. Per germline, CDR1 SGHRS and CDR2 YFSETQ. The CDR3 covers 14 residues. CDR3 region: CASTLTGGNTEAFF. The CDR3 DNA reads TGCGCCAGCACCTTGACAGGGGGTAACACTGAAGCTTTCTTT.

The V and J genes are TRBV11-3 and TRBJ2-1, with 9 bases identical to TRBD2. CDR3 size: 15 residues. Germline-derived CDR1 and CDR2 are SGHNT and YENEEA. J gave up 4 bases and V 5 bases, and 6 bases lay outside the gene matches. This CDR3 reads CASSPRGGDYNEQFF. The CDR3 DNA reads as TGTGCCAGCAGCCCTCGCGGGGGGGATTACAATGAGCAGTTCTTC.

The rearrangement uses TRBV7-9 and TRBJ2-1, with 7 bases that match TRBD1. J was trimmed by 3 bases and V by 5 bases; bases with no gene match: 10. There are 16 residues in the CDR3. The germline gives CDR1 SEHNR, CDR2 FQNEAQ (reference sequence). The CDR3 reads CASSGEHRGNYNEQFF. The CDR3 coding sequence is TGTGCCAGCAGCGGAGAACACAGGGGCAACTACAATGAGCAGTTCTTC.

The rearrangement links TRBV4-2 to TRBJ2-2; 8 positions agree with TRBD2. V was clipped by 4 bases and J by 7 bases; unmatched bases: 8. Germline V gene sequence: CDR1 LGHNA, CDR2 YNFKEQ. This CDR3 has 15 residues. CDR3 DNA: TGTGCCAGCAGCCGGGAAGCGGGAGAGGTCGGGGAGCTGTTTTTT. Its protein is CASSREAGEVGELFF.

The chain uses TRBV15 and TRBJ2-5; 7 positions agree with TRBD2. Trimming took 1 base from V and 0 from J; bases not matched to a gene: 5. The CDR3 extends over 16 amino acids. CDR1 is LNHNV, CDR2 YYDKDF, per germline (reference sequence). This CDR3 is CATSRGFLADQETQYF. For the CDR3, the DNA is TGTGCCACCAGCAGAGGGTTCCTAGCGGACCAAGAGACCCAGTACTTC.

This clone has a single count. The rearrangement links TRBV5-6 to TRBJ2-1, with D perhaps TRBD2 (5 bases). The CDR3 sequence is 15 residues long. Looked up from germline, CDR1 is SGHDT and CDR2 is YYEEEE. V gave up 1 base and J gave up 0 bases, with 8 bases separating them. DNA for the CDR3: TGTGCCAGCAGCTTGCCGGGAAGCTCCTACAATGAGCAGTTCTTC. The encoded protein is CASSLPGSSYNEQFF. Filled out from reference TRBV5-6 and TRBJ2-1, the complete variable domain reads DAGVTQSPTHLIKTRGQQVTLRCSPKSGHDTVSWYQQALGQGPQFIFQYYEEEERQRGNFPDRFSGHQFPNYSSELNVNALLLGDSALYLCASSLPGSSYNEQFFGPGTRLTVL.

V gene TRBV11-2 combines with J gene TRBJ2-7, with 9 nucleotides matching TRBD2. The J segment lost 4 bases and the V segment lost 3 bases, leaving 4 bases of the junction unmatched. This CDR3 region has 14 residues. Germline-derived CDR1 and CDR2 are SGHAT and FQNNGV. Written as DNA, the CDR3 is TGTGCCAGCAGCTTCCTAGCGGGGTTGTACGAGCAGTACTTC. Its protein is CASSFLAGLYEQYF. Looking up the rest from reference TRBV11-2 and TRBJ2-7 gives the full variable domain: EAGVAQSPRYKIIEKRQSVAFWCNPISGHATLYWYQQILGQGPKLLIQFQNNGVVDDSQLPKDRFSAERLKGVDSTLKIQPAKLEDSAVYLCASSFLAGLYEQYFGPGTRLTVT.

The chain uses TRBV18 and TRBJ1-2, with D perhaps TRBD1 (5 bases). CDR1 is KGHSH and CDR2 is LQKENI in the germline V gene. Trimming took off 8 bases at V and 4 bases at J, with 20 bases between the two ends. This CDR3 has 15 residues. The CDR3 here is CASAYATDLGYGYTF. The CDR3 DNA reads TGTGCCAGCGCCTATGCGACAGACCTTGGCTATGGCTACACCTTC.

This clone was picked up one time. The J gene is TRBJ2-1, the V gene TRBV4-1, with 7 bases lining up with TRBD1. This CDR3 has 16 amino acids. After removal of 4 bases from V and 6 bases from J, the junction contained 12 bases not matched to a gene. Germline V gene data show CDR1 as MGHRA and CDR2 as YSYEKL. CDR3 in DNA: TGCGCCAGCAGCCCAACCAAGGACCGGGACAGCAATGAGCAGTTCTTC. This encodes CASSPTKDRDSNEQFF.

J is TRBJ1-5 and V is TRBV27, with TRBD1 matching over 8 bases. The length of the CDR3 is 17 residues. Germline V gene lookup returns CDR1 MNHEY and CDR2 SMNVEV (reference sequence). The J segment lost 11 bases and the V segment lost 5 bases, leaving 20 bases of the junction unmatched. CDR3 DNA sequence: TGTGCCAGCAGTCCGTATTTGACAGGGGATGGGATGATGACCCAGCATTTT. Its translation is CASSPYLTGDGMMTQHF.

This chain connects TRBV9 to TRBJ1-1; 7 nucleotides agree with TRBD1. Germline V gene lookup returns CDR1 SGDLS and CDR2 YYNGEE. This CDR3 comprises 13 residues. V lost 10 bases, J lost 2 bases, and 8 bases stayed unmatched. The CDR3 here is CARGTAVNTEAFF. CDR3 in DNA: TGTGCCCGCGGGACAGCCGTAAACACTGAAGCTTTCTTT.

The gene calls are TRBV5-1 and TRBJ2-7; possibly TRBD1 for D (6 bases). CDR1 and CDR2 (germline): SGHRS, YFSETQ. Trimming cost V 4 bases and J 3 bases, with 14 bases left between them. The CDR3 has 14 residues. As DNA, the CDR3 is TGCGCCAGCAGCGGATACAGGGACAACTACGAGCAGTACTTC. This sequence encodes CASSGYRDNYEQYF. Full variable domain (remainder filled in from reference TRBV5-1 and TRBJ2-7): KAGVTQTPRYLIKTRGQQVTLSCSPISGHRSVSWYQQTPGQGLQFLFEYFSETQRNKGNFPGRFSGRQFSNSRSEMNVSTLELGDSALYLCASSGYRDNYEQYFGPGTRLTVT.